This TCR beta chain was sequenced in a study of blood T cells in healthy people across ages (dated by TCRdb to the mid-2010s). At the level of the whole study: In model experiments, template switching captured about one uniquely barcoded TCR beta cDNA molecule for every two T cells. Age-related changes in TCR beta repertoire diversity were measured in the study by deep sequencing normalized with unique cDNA molecular identifiers. The donors were divided into four age groups: young (average roughly 17 years), middle-aged (over 35), aged (roughly 60) and long-lived (roughly 82). To avoid experimental bias, donors of different ages were randomly spread across the sequencing lanes. The study analyzed two additional independent replicas of 1 million unique cDNA reads from the same blood draw for two donors, one aged 18 to 30 and one aged 80 or older.

Overall study outcomes, separate from this receptor: The percentage of naive T cells measured by flow cytometry correlated strongly with observed TCR beta diversity. As age increased, observed TCR beta diversity per million T cells dropped in a roughly linear way, and a significant reduction was already evident by age 40. Because the CMV infection status of the donors was unknown, age-related changes in expanded clonotypes may potentially have been confounded. Compared with the aged group, the long-lived group had more naive CD4+ T cells, fewer expanded clones and increased TCR diversity, suggesting age selection. Estimates of total diversity based on one million sequenced T cells were considered lower bounds and underestimates. Bulk unsorted PBMC profiling prevented conclusive comparison of naive and antigen-experienced compartments.

Library preparation employed 5' RACE. The reads were generated on an Illumina HiSeq 2500. A second roughly 7 to 12 cycle PCR used a sample-barcoded 5' primer and a J-beta primer mix. Each TCR beta cDNA molecule received a unique molecular identifier from a template-switch 5' adaptor carrying 12 random nucleotides. Each sample yielded at least 3 million CDR3-containing paired-end reads. First-strand cDNA synthesis was performed from all RNA using the Mint cDNA synthesis kit, with priming by a TRBC-specific oligonucleotide. All cDNA was treated with uracil-DNA glycosylase and then went through a first 18-cycle PCR with the universal primers M1SS and BC2_uni_R. On the authors' methods: For normalization, 1 million high-quality reads were randomly selected from each sample, with every read carrying a distinct molecular identifier. Reads with shared molecular identifiers were discarded instead of being binned into consensus sequences. MiTCR, run with a Q25 quality threshold and the strictest error-elimination algorithm, handled CDR3 identification, clonotype clustering and error correction. A nonparametric unseen species model with Euler transformation was used to estimate a lower bound on total TCR beta diversity. In TCRdb, the public reads were trimmed at Q25 with fastp and aligned with MiXCR, with productive beta chains retained. Here each entry gathers all rows of one CDR3 protein and keeps the most common genes and DNA. It is TCRdb's table, rather than the study itself, that gives the V and J calls and clone size. Counted in this sample were over 1,500,000 distinct CDR3 sequences; roughly 49% of them appeared once. About 2.1% of the sample lies in the top ten.

With respect to this clonotype: Its antigen has not been determined. One base away there is no much larger clone; base qualities are not given.

The cysteine opens and the phenylalanine closes a CDR3 of 15 amino acids. The only DNA kept is the CDR3, 45 bases in frame from the first base. The V end loses 6 bases and the J end loses 0 bases, and a stretch of 17 bases separates them. For CDR1 and CDR2, the germline V gene lists SQVTM and ANQGSEA. Donors were a few dozen systemically healthy Caucasian individuals from Russia aged roughly 6 to 100 years. Approximately 11 milliliters of peripheral blood were drawn from each donor into EDTA-treated Vacutainer tubes. Ficoll-Paque density-gradient centrifugation was used to isolate PBMCs, with at least 6 million obtained per sample. Total RNA, at least 5 micrograms per sample, was extracted from PBMCs with Trizol reagent. Naive CD45RAhigh/CD27high T cell percentages were measured by flow cytometry on a PBMC aliquot from every donor.

Source material: blood. This chain is built from TRBV29-1 and TRBJ2-5, and possibly TRBD2, on 5 matching bases. The receptor's source is a woman aged 40 to 49 in good health. The nucleotides are TGCAGCGTCACTGGACTCACCAAGTACCAAGAGACCCAGTACTTC. It encodes CSVTGLTKYQETQYF.